The 27 T cell receptor beta chains presented below share a single source sample, sequenced in a study of beta chain features in type 1 diabetes. Study observations and caveats: In every one of the four CD4+ subsets, TCRB CDR3s were moderately but significantly shorter in Type 1 diabetes patients.

Every isolated RNA sample was fully reverse transcribed, so sequencing captured expressed TCRB transcripts. Assay used: immunoSEQ multiplex PCR; TCRdb lists only in-frame clones, some missing. The table has some 640,000 clones, about an eighth seen once. Antigens for these TCRs are unknown. The sample taken for sequencing was naive CD4+ T cells from blood. Receptors originate from a man younger than 30 with type 1 diabetes.

This clone was seen a few times. The chain is built from TRBV5-6 and TRBJ1-1, with 9 bases fitting TRBD1. Looked up from germline, CDR1 is SGHDT and CDR2 is YYEEEE. This CDR3 comprises 15 residues. V was pared by 0 bases and J by 4 bases, with 4 bases of the junction left unmatched. The CDR3 DNA reads TGTGCCAGCAGCTTGGAGGGACAGGGATTCACTGAAGCTTTCTTT. Translation: CASSLEGQGFTEAFF.

This clone was seen a few times. This chain joins TRBV14 and TRBJ2-7; the D call may be TRBD1 or TRBD2 (5 bases each). Germline V lookup: CDR1 SGHDN, CDR2 FVKESK. This CDR3 has 13 amino acids. With 4 bases removed from V and 5 bases from J, the gap between germline ends came to 12 bases. The DNA of the CDR3 is TGTGCCAGCAGCCTCTACTTGGGGGACGAGCAGTACTTC. Translation: CASSLYLGDEQYF.

The genes are TRBV25-1 and TRBJ2-3, with 9 bases lining up with TRBD2. V shed 4 bases and J 5 bases; nucleotides not matched to a gene: 4. Germline values: CDR1 MGHDK, CDR2 SYGVNS. The CDR3 covers 14 residues. CDR3 DNA: TGTGCCAGCAGTGCTAGCGGGAAGATAGATACGCAGTATTTT. It codes for CASSASGKIDTQYF.

V is TRBV5-6 and J is TRBJ2-5; D remains unclear. Germline assignment: CDR1 SGHDT and CDR2 YYEEEE. This CDR3 contains 13 residues. V gave up 4 bases and J gave up 1 base, with 8 bases separating them. The CDR3 sequence is CASSPKFQETQYF. The CDR3 DNA reads TGTGCCAGCAGCCCGAAGTTCCAAGAGACCCAGTACTTC.

This clone has only a few counts. The rearrangement uses TRBV6-1 and TRBJ2-5; 8 bases are a match to TRBD2. The CDR3 consists of 13 residues. Germline assignment: CDR1 MNHNS and CDR2 SASEGT. V lost 5 bases to trimming and J lost 4 bases; unmatched junction nucleotides: 3. The CDR3 here is CASSRLAGETQYF. The CDR3 nucleotides are TGTGCCAGCAGTCGGCTAGCGGGAGAGACCCAGTACTTC.

A few counts support this clone. The chain employs TRBV5-1 and TRBJ1-1, with D perhaps TRBD1 (5 bases). V gave up 0 bases and J gave up 4 bases, with 10 bases separating them. The CDR3 contains 14 residues. Germline-derived CDR1 and CDR2 are SGHRS and YFSETQ. The CDR3 loop reads CASSLEGRSTEAFF. The CDR3, as DNA: TGCGCCAGCAGCTTGGAGGGGCGATCCACTGAAGCTTTCTTT.

This clone has a handful of counts. This CDR3 is CASSKPSYGYTF. CDR3 DNA: TGTGCCAGCAGCAAGCCTAGCTATGGCTACACCTTC. The rearrangement joins TRBV9 to TRBJ1-2; D gene uncertain. Per germline, CDR1 SGDLS and CDR2 YYNGEE. The CDR3 sequence is 12 residues long. V lost 4 bases and J lost 4, with 8 bases in between.

This clone was seen a handful of times. This chain links TRBV15 with TRBJ2-5, with TRBD2 matching over 10 bases. With 5 bases clipped from V and 2 bases from J, the junction kept 8 bases outside the gene matches. CDR3 length: 16 residues. Per the germline V gene, CDR1 is LNHNV and CDR2 is YYDKDF (reference sequence). This CDR3 is CATSPHSGGTQETQYF. CDR3 DNA sequence: TGTGCCACCAGCCCCCATAGCGGGGGGACGCAAGAGACCCAGTACTTC.

The genes are TRBV2 and TRBJ1-6; D perhaps matches TRBD1 (5 bases). The CDR3 has 17 residues. Per the germline V gene, CDR1 is SNHLY and CDR2 is FYNNEI. Trimming pared 2 bases from V and 7 bases from J, leaving 18 bases between. CDR3 DNA sequence: TGTGCCAGCAGTGAATCGTCGGGGCAGGCCCAAAATTCACCCCTCCACTTT. Residues: CASSESSGQAQNSPLHF. Based on the CDR3 plus reference TRBV2 and TRBJ1-6, the full variable domain is EPEVTQTPSHQVTQMGQEVILRCVPISNHLYFYWYRQILGQKVEFLVSFYNNEISEKSEIFDDQFSVERPDGSNFTLKIRSTKLEDSAMYFCASSESSGQAQNSPLHFGNGTRLTVT.

This clone was seen a few times. The chain carries TRBV4-1 and TRBJ2-3, with a weak D call TRBD1 (6 bases). The CDR3 loop spans 15 amino acids. The germline gives CDR1 MGHRA, CDR2 YSYEKL. The V end lost 1 base, the J end lost 3 bases, and 11 bases lay between the germline ends. The DNA of the CDR3 is TGCGCCAGCAGCCAAGGACAGGTCGGTACAGATACGCAGTATTTT. Translating it yields CASSQGQVGTDTQYF.

This CDR3 is CASSLVTGTGRKAEQYF. In DNA form, the CDR3 reads TGTGCCAGCAGCTTAGTTACCGGGACAGGGAGGAAGGCCGAGCAGTACTTC. The V gene is TRBV7-9, the J gene TRBJ2-7; 9 nucleotides line up with TRBD1. Germline V CDR1 and CDR2: SEHNR, FQNEAQ (reference sequence). Trimming removed 1 base from V and 6 bases from J; junction bases left unmatched: 13. The CDR3 contains 17 residues.

V is TRBV6-6 and J is TRBJ2-5; D not certain. CDR1 and CDR2 (germline): MNHNY, SVGAGI (reference sequence). This CDR3 has 13 residues. Trimming cost V 4 bases and J 2 bases, with 8 bases left between them. The CDR3 DNA reads as TGTGCCAGCAGTTTTGGTTTACAAGAGACCCAGTACTTC. This translates into CASSFGLQETQYF.

The V and J genes are TRBV7-9 and TRBJ2-3; D ambiguous. With 5 bases removed from V and 0 bases from J, the gap between germline ends came to 18 bases. This CDR3 has 17 residues. Per the germline V gene, CDR1 is SEHNR and CDR2 is FQNEAQ (reference sequence). CDR3 loop: CASSPPLGLSSTDTQYF. The CDR3 coding sequence is TGTGCCAGCAGCCCGCCCCTCGGATTGTCTAGCACAGATACGCAGTATTTT.

The chain has TRBV5-1 and TRBJ2-1; possible D gene TRBD2, 6 bases. The CDR3 extends over 17 amino acids. Trimming stripped 3 bases from V and 0 bases from J, with 16 bases between. CDR1 and CDR2 from the germline V gene are SGHRS and YFSETQ. The CDR3 here is CASSSGVQKSSYNEQFF. CDR3 DNA sequence: TGCGCCAGCAGCTCGGGGGTACAGAAGAGCTCCTACAATGAGCAGTTCTTC.

The rearrangement uses TRBV13 and TRBJ2-2, with no clear D. The germline V and J ends were trimmed by 0 bases and 0 bases, with 11 bases remaining between them. Germline values: CDR1 PRHDT, CDR2 FYEKMQ (reference sequence). The CDR3 runs to 17 residues. DNA of the CDR3: TGTGCCAGCAGCTTAGGGGGCTTGATCGCGAACACCGGGGAGCTGTTTTTT. It specifies CASSLGGLIANTGELFF.

This clone was seen more than once but under ten times. This chain joins TRBV7-2 and TRBJ2-2; D not resolved. Germline assignment: CDR1 SGHTA and CDR2 FQGNSA. The CDR3 totals 14 residues. Trimming took off 5 bases at V and 6 bases at J, with 13 bases between the two ends. The CDR3, as DNA: TGTGCCAGCAGCATATTACGACGCCCCGGGGAGCTGTTTTTT. Translating it yields CASSILRRPGELFF.

The gene calls are TRBV7-3 and TRBJ2-5; 9 nucleotides match TRBD1. Germline trimming cut 1 base from V and 1 base from J; bases unmatched to any gene: 7. From germline, CDR1 is SGHTA and CDR2 FQGTGA. This CDR3 has 17 residues. The CDR3 here is CASSLSVGQGPQETQYF. CDR3 DNA sequence: TGTGCCAGCAGCTTAAGCGTGGGACAGGGCCCCCAAGAGACCCAGTACTTC. Full variable domain (rest looked up from reference TRBV7-3 and TRBJ2-5): GAGVSQTPSNKVTEKGKYVELRCDPISGHTALYWYRQSLGQGPEFLIYFQGTGAADDSGLPNDRFFAVRPEGSVSTLKIQRTERGDSAVYLCASSLSVGQGPQETQYFGPGTRLLVL.

The J gene is TRBJ1-2, the V gene TRBV5-1, with D possibly being TRBD1 (6 bases). The CDR3 contains 15 residues. V was pared by 5 bases and J by 4 bases, with 18 bases between. Germline V gene data show CDR1 as SGHRS and CDR2 as YFSETQ. CDR3 DNA: TGCGCCAGCAGGTTCCTAGAAGGGGGATCCTATGGCTACACCTTC. Encoded protein: CASRFLEGGSYGYTF.

This clone was observed a handful of times. This rearrangement joins TRBV7-3 to TRBJ1-1; D might be TRBD1 (5 bases). The CDR3 is made up of 15 amino acids. Trimming shortened V by 5 bases and J by 8 bases, and 21 bases separated the two germline ends. Per the germline V gene, CDR1 is SGHTA and CDR2 is FQGTGA. CDR3: CASSLGAGMFSEAFF. The CDR3 DNA is TGTGCCAGCAGCCTTGGGGCAGGGATGTTCTCCGAAGCTTTCTTT. The full variable domain, in which reference TRBV7-3 and TRBJ1-1 provide the parts outside the CDR3, is GAGVSQTPSNKVTEKGKYVELRCDPISGHTALYWYRQSLGQGPEFLIYFQGTGAADDSGLPNDRFFAVRPEGSVSTLKIQRTERGDSAVYLCASSLGAGMFSEAFFGQGTRLTVV.

J is TRBJ2-1 and V is TRBV18; no firm D call. V was pared by 0 bases and J by 6 bases, with 9 bases between. Germline CDR1 is KGHSH and CDR2 is LQKENI. There are 14 residues in the CDR3. The CDR3: CASSPPTRANEQFF. CDR3 nucleotides: TGTGCCAGCTCACCACCGACCAGAGCCAATGAGCAGTTCTTC.

V and J are TRBV7-9 and TRBJ2-7; 12 positions match TRBD2. The germline V gene encodes CDR1 SEHNR and CDR2 FQNEAQ (reference sequence). Trimming at V came to 7 bases and at J to 6 bases, leaving 7 bases not matched to a gene. CDR3 length equals 14 residues. CDR3 bases: TGTGCCAGCACCCGGACTAGCGGGACCGCCGAGCAGTACTTC. Translation gives CASTRTSGTAEQYF.

With respect to this clone: This same CDR3 is encoded by further DNA sequences in the sample. The chain carries TRBV9 and TRBJ2-5; D is possibly TRBD2 (6 bases). CDR1 is SGDLS, CDR2 YYNGEE, per germline. V was clipped by 0 bases and J by 1 base, with 10 bases between them. There are 15 residues in the CDR3. CDR3 in DNA: TGTGCCAGCAGCGTAGGGAGGGGTGGCCAAGAGACCCAGTACTTC. This codes for CASSVGRGGQETQYF.

This clone appeared a few times. This sequence joins TRBV18 and TRBJ2-5; D ambiguous. The ends were cut back, 3 bases at V and 5 bases at J, with 13 bases in the middle. The length of the CDR3 is 14 residues. CDR1 and CDR2 (germline): KGHSH, LQKENI. DNA for the CDR3: TGTGCCAGCTCACCCCCTCAGGTACTGGAGACCCAGTACTTC. It specifies CASSPPQVLETQYF.

In its sample, this clone was seen a few times. This rearrangement joins TRBV15 to TRBJ2-5, with D possibly matching TRBD1 (5 bases). CDR1 LNHNV and CDR2 YYDKDF come from the germline V gene (reference sequence). The CDR3 is made up of 19 amino acids. V was shortened by 1 base and J by 5 bases, with 26 bases between the two germline ends. The DNA for the CDR3 is TGTGCCACCAGCAGAGGGGCAGGGCCGACTTCAGTGTCGTTGGAGACCCAGTACTTC. Its protein product is CATSRGAGPTSVSLETQYF.

This clone turned up a few times. The chain joins TRBV19 to TRBJ2-1; 8 bases align to TRBD2. Germline-derived CDR1 and CDR2 are LNHDA and SQIVND (reference sequence). The junction had 5 bases not matched to a gene; V was cut back by 3 bases and J by 7 bases. This CDR3 is built from 14 residues. CDR3 nucleotide sequence: TGTGCCAGTAGTATTGGCGGGAGGTATAATGAGCAGTTCTTC. Amino acid sequence: CASSIGGRYNEQFF. The full variable domain, rest sourced from reference TRBV19 and TRBJ2-1, is DGGITQSPKYLFRKEGQNVTLSCEQNLNHDAMYWYRQDPGQGLRLIYYSQIVNDFQKGDIAEGYSVSREKKESFPLTVTSAQKNPTAFYLCASSIGGRYNEQFFGPGTRLTVL.

This clone was detected a few times. The gene calls are TRBV4-1 and TRBJ1-1; D might be TRBD1 (5 bases). The V end lost 5 bases, the J end lost 2 bases, and 24 bases lay between the germline ends. Germline CDR1 is MGHRA and CDR2 is YSYEKL. The CDR3 loop spans 18 amino acids. CDR3 in DNA: TGCGCCAGCAGCTCCGGTGTCACCGGGAGGGGTGAAAACACTGAAGCTTTCTTT. The encoded protein is CASSSGVTGRGENTEAFF.

As regards this clone: Other DNA sequences of this sample code for an identical CDR3. For the CDR3, the DNA is TGTGCCAGCAGTCCACGGGAAGGGGAGACCCAGTACTTC. Its protein product is CASSPREGETQYF. This rearrangement joins TRBV6-5 to TRBJ2-5; D may be TRBD2 (5 bases). In germline, CDR1 is MNHEY, CDR2 SVGAGI. CDR3 length equals 13 residues. V was pared by 5 bases and J by 5 bases, with 12 bases between.